The sequence of this T cell receptor beta chain was determined in a study of T cell repertoires in cytomegalovirus infection. TCRdb re-called the reads with MiXCR, one entry per CDR3 protein. The sample consists of roughly 220,000 distinct CDR3 sequences, roughly two fifths of them appearing once. V was clipped by 4 bases and J by 3 bases, with 12 bases between them. The CDR3 consists of 15 residues. CDR1 is SGHAT, CDR2 FQNNGV, per germline. Whole-study findings and limits: Ex vivo, HLA-C-restricted CMV-specific TCR beta clonotypes prevailed over the rest of the response.

On this clonotype itself: Its antigen remains unidentified.

The rearrangement joins TRBV11-2 to TRBJ1-4, with D possibly matching TRBD1 (6 bases). This TCR derives from a human donor in good health (CMV status not recorded). Some clones in this sample may be carry-over from other donors' samples. Sequenced here: CD8+ T cells from cultured PBMCs, sampled from culture after CMV antigen stimulation. DNA for the CDR3: TGTGCCAGCAGCTCCTATGGACAGCCTAATGAAAAACTGTTTTTT. Protein sequence: CASSSYGQPNEKLFF.